This entry is about one T cell receptor (beta chain). The CDR3 is made up of 14 amino acids. Losses at the gene ends were 1 base for V and 9 bases for J; bases not matched to a gene: 9. CDR1 SGHTA and CDR2 FQGNSA come from the germline V gene. This specimen belongs to a study of blood T cell repertoires in COVID-19. As handled by the study authors: Amplification of reference gene primers was used by the study to estimate nucleated cell counts. Assay: immunoSEQ multiplex PCR; the TCRdb copy retains only in-frame clones and omits some. Clonal size and the V and J genes are those of that table, whereas D and trimming came from the DNA. Among some 170,000 clones listed, around four fifths were seen once.

Sequenced input: peripheral blood. This clonotype originated in a human donor in a cohort sampled during active COVID-19. This chain connects TRBV7-2 to TRBJ2-7, with 7 bases fitting TRBD2. In DNA, the CDR3 is TGTGCCAGCAGCTTAGGGACTAGGACGCCCTCGCAGTACTTC. Its translation is CASSLGTRTPSQYF.